The rows below give T cell receptor beta chains drawn from one sample of a study of blood T cell repertoires in COVID-19. Method: immunoSEQ multiplex PCR; TCRdb's copy keeps in-frame clones and lacks some. This sample has tens of thousands of clones; about 90% occur once, and the top ten carry approximately 7.4%. Source material: peripheral blood. These receptor sequences come from a human donor with acute or convalescent COVID-19. The donor label of this sample is uncertain. Both conserved end residues are part of each CDR3.

v_call | cdr3_aa
TRBV7-2 | CASRAGVPGANVLTF
TRBV11-1 | CASSWGQEDYGYTF
TRBV7-3 | CASSRRSDTEAFF
TRBV3-1/TRBV3-2 | CASSQGRSNTEAFF
TRBV18 | CASSPSQGAEDTQYF
TRBV9 | CASSVGERTLQETQYF
TRBV5-1 | CASSRGLAGGELSQETQYF
TRBV19 | CASSTTDSGANVLTF
TRBV2 | CAGSRQGSDYEQYF
TRBV7-2 | CASSLAGGVNTEAFF
TRBV6-5 | CASRFTQYNSPLHF
TRBV30 | CAWSVQGRLIEKLFF
TRBV6-5 | CASSYSSLWRNTEAFF
TRBV9 | CASSVGWGGTTDTQYF
TRBV7-6 | CASSLGEGAYEQYF
TRBV11-2 | CASSLSRDQPQHF
TRBV6-4 | CASSDSGAGGREQFF
TRBV5-5 | CASSWGQATGELFF
TRBV4-2 | CASSPARLAGDTQYF
TRBV29-1 | CSVVTGNSGYTF
TRBV30 | CAWRIRGGNSPLHF
TRBV5-1 | CASSRDSFAYEQYF
TRBV9 | CASSGGAQVTEAFF
TRBV15 | CATSSGWSNTEAFF
TRBV6-1 | CASSETGEYGYTF
TRBV2 | CASRRTEFQETQYF
TRBV6-4 | CASSDPGQGLTNEKLFF
TRBV6-5 | CASNGQGYTEAFF
TRBV4-1 | CASSQDQTTSGGPNEKLFF
TRBV28 | CASSLRQYNSPLHF
TRBV11-3 | CASSLGQEYEQYF
TRBV18 | CASSPPRGQDTEAFF
TRBV19 | CASSTRTGGIDEQFF
TRBV7-2 | CASSLGKSEQYF
TRBV5-1 | CASSLEGDTGNTIYF
TRBV15 | CATSRVGDNSPLHF
TRBV7-8 | CASSPATWWARRTSTDTQYF
TRBV11-1 | CASSLAGGPSNEQFF
TRBV5-8 | CASSPRDRGNSPLHF
TRBV30 | CAWGGAVSNQPQHF
TRBV14 | CASRQGTSYNTEAFF
TRBV5-4 | CASSPSGGSGELFF
TRBV14 | CASSLSIGGNIQYF
TRBV15 | CATSRDRAGDTQYF
TRBV6-2/TRBV6-3 | CASSQDRESYEQYF
TRBV2 | CAAEKEGNYGYTF
TRBV24-1 | CATSDPGTGAYNEQFF
TRBV9 | CASSVGLADTGELFF
TRBV7-2 | CASSPPGVSTEAFF